This TCR beta chain was recovered during a study of OX40 agonist ivuxolimab in advanced cancers. Study-level information: Cancers in dose escalation were hepatocellular, melanoma, renal cell and head and neck. The dose-escalation cohort was about 83% male, with a mean age of about 58 years, ranging about 23 to 90.

Overall study results and limits: It was also the case that some nonresponders had low normalized T-cell clonal expansion. The average count of expanded clones was higher among CD8+ T cells than among CD4+.

The method was immunoSEQ multiplex PCR; TCRdb's version includes in-frame clones alone and lacks a portion of them. The profile shows about 60,000 clones, approximately 86% of them singletons. For this clone: The antigen remains undetermined.

The clonotype comes from an adult with an advanced solid tumor such as melanoma, head and neck, liver or kidney cancer. Here the sequenced sample was CD4+ or CD8+ T cells sorted from blood, taken in a trial of the OX40 agonist ivuxolimab.

CDR3: CASSTRSSWEQYF. The CDR3 coding sequence is TGTGCCAGTAGTACCCGGAGCTCCTGGGAGCAGTACTTC. The chain is built from TRBV19 and TRBJ2-7; the D is unclear. V was clipped by 4 bases and J by 7 bases, with 14 bases between them. The CDR3 covers 13 residues. CDR1 is LNHDA, CDR2 SQIVND, per germline (reference sequence).